A single sample gave rise to the 3 T cell receptor beta chains below, sequenced in a study of radiotherapy plus CTLA-4 blockade in lung cancer. Sequencing used immunoSEQ multiplex PCR; TCRdb keeps in-frame clones, though not all of them. In the table there are over 80,000 clones, roughly four fifths of which are singletons. The material sequenced was peripheral blood, taken from a patient treated with radiotherapy plus ipilimumab. The receptor set was obtained from a human donor with non-small cell lung cancer who had stable disease on radiotherapy plus ipilimumab.

The count of this clone is one. V usage is TRBV9 and J usage is TRBJ1-2, with D uncertain. Trimming cost V 1 base and J 7 bases, with 14 bases left between them. The CDR3 spans 14 residues. The germline V gene has CDR1 SGDLS and CDR2 YYNGEE. Here the CDR3 DNA reads TGTGCCAGCAGCGTAAGCGGAACACCTCTTGGCTACACCTTC. It codes for CASSVSGTPLGYTF. The full variable domain, with the rest looked up from reference TRBV9 and TRBJ1-2, is DSGVTQTPKHLITATGQRVTLRCSPRSGDLSVYWYQQSLDQGLQFLIQYYNGEERAKGNILERFSAQQFPDLHSELNLSSLELGDSALYFCASSVSGTPLGYTFGSGTRLTVV.

Remarks on this clone: This same CDR3 is encoded by further DNA sequences in the sample. The rearrangement joins TRBV28 to TRBJ1-6, with D possibly TRBD1 on 6 matching bases. The CDR3 has 13 residues. With 4 bases removed from V and 15 bases from J, the gap between germline ends came to 16 bases. Germline V CDR1 and CDR2: MDHEN, SYDVKM. This chain's CDR3 is CASSSGGPAVLHF. The CDR3 DNA reads TGTGCCAGCAGTTCCGGGGGGCCCGCTGTCCTCCACTTT.

This clone was counted between two and nine times. This chain links TRBV10-3 with TRBJ1-4; 8 nucleotides align to TRBD1. Trimming cost V 6 bases and J 0 bases; bases outside gene matches: 9. The CDR3 sequence is 17 residues long. Germline CDR1 ENHRY, CDR2 SYGVKD. CDR3 in DNA: TGTGCCATCAGACCGGGACAGGACGTTGCAACTAATGAAAAACTGTTTTTT. Protein: CAIRPGQDVATNEKLFF.